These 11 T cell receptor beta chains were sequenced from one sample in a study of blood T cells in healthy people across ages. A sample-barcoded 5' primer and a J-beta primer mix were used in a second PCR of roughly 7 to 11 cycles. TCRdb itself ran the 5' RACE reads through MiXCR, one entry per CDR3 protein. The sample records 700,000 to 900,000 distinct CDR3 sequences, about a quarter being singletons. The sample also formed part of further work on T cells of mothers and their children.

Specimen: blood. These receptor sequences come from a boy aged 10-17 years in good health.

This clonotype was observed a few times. CDR3 DNA sequence: TGTGCCAGCAGCCAAGAGTTGAACACTGAAGCTTTCTTT. Protein sequence: CASSQELNTEAFF. J is TRBJ1-1 and V is TRBV14; no reliable D call. The germline CDR1 and CDR2 sequences are SGHDN and FVKESK. The CDR3 has 13 amino acids. Trimming cost V 0 bases and J 0 bases, with 2 bases left between them.

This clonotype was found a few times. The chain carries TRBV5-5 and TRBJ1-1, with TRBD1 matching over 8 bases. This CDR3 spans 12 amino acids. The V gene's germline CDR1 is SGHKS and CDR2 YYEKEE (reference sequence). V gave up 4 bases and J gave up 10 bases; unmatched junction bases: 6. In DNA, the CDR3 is TGTGCCAGCAGCCCAGACAGGGGTAGAGCTTTCTTT. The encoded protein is CASSPDRGRAFF. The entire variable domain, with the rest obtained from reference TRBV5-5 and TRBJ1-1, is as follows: DAGVTQSPTHLIKTRGQQVTLRCSPISGHKSVSWYQQVLGQGPQFIFQYYEKEERGRGNFPDRFSARQFPNYSSELNVNALLLGDSALYLCASSPDRGRAFFGQGTRLTVV.

CDR3 region: CASSKGVMTALQETQYF. The CDR3 region has the DNA TGTGCCAGCAGCAAAGGCGTTATGACAGCTTTGCAAGAGACCCAGTACTTC. This sequence joins TRBV21-1 and TRBJ2-5; the table assigns TRBD1, which was not confirmed against the DNA. TRBV21-1 is a pseudogene. The CDR3 loop spans 17 amino acids.

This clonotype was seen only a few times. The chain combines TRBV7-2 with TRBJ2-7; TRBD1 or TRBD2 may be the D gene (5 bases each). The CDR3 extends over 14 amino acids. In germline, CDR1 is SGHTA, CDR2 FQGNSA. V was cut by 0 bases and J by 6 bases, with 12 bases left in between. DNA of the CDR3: TGTGCCAGCAGCTTAGCCCAGGGAAGCGGCGAGCAGTACTTC. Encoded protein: CASSLAQGSGEQYF.

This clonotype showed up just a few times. In DNA form, the CDR3 reads TGTGCCTGGAGCCGGGACAGCAACACTGAAGCTTTCTTT. Translating it yields CAWSRDSNTEAFF. The chain joins TRBV30 to TRBJ1-1, with TRBD1 identical over 7 bases. The CDR3 totals 13 residues. The germline CDR1 and CDR2 sequences are GTSNPN and SVGIG (reference sequence). After removal of 3 bases from V and 2 bases from J, the junction contained 3 bases not matched to a gene.

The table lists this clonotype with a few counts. The CDR3 region is CATSRDPTSGAIYEQYF. The CDR3 DNA reads TGTGCCACCAGCAGAGATCCGACTAGCGGGGCGATCTACGAGCAGTACTTC. The V and J genes are TRBV15 and TRBJ2-5; 11 bases fit TRBD2. The DNA end is more similar to TRBJ2-7, so the J call may be wrong. CDR1 and CDR2 (germline): LNHNV, YYDKDF (reference sequence). CDR3 length equals 17 residues.

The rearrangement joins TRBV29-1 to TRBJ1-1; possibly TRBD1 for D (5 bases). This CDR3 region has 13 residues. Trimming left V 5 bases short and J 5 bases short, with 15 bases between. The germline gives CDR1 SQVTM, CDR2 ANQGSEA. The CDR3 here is CSVPLQGGTEAFF. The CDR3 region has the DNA TGCAGCGTTCCTTTGCAGGGCGGAACTGAAGCTTTCTTT.

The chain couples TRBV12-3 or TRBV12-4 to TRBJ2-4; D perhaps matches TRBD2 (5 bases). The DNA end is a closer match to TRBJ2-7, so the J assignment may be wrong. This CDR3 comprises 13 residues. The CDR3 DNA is TGTGCCAGCAGCCCAGAGGGAGATTACGAGCAGTACTTC. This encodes CASSPEGDYEQYF.

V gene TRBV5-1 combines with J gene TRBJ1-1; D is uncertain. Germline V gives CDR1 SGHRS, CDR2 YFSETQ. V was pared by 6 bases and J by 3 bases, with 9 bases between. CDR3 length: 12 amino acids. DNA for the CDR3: TGCGCCAGCAAATTCTGGGACACTGAAGCTTTCTTT. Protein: CASKFWDTEAFF.

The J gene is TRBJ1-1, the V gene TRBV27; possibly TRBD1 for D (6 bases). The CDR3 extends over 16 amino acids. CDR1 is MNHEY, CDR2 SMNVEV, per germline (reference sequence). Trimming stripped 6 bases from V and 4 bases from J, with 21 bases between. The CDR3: CASREGVGAVGTEAFF. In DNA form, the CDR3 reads TGTGCCAGCAGGGAGGGAGTGGGGGCGGTGGGCACTGAAGCTTTCTTT.

The CDR3 nucleotides read TGTGCCAGCGATAGAGGCCTGGCTACTTCGGGAGGGGAGCTGTTTTTT. This gives the protein CASDRGLATSGGELFF. This chain joins TRBV5-6 and TRBJ2-2, with a weak D call TRBD2 (5 bases). CDR1 and CDR2 from the germline V gene are SGHDT and YYEEEE. Trimming took 7 bases from V and 8 from J, leaving 24 bases between them. This CDR3 has 16 amino acids. Complete variable domain (other parts from reference TRBV5-6 and TRBJ2-2): DAGVTQSPTHLIKTRGQQVTLRCSPKSGHDTVSWYQQALGQGPQFIFQYYEEEERQRGNFPDRFSGHQFPNYSSELNVNALLLGDSALYLCASDRGLATSGGELFFGEGSRLTVL.